This T cell receptor (beta chain) appears in the sequencing data of a study of cytomegalovirus exposure and HLA in healthy donors. The PCR employed 60 Vbeta primers together with 13 Jbeta primers. Clones were read by immunoSEQ multiplex PCR, and TCRdb kept only the in-frame ones, dropping some. The sample contains about 120,000 clones, around 80% of which appear only once. Per germline, CDR1 LNHDA and CDR2 SQIVND (reference sequence). The CDR3 sequence is 15 residues long. V lost 2 bases and J 5 bases, leaving 10 bases between the germline ends. This TCR derives from a woman between 40 and 55 years old in good health and CMV-seropositive. Sequenced: PBMCs. The chain recombines TRBV19 with TRBJ1-6; perhaps TRBD1 as D (5 bases). CDR3 protein: CASSIPQTDNSPLHF. DNA for the CDR3: TGTGCCAGTAGTATACCACAGACAGATAATTCACCCCTCCACTTT.